The text below deals with one T cell receptor (beta chain). Its antigen is unidentified. The data were obtained in a study of T and B cells in COVID-19 patients. Study in general: Of roughly 22 active-infection patients, 12 were critically ill with mechanical ventilation or extracorporeal membrane oxygenation. About 90% of the roughly 20 active-infection patients had comorbidities associated with unfavorable COVID-19 outcome. Notes on the study in general: Of 2,331 TCR clusters found only in the recovered cohort, fewer than 35 had low generation probability. Symptomatic-phase blood samples from mildly ill patients and early samples from severe cases were scarce.

Blood genomic DNA input for TRB amplification was roughly 220-500 ng. BIOMED2 TRB-A/B primer pools were used in multiplex TRB PCR. Via MiXCR, TCRdb re-called the multiplex PCR reads, giving one row per CDR3 protein. Altogether 7,000 to 10,000 distinct CDR3 sequences are present, about 30% being singletons, with the ten largest covering around 16%. Trimming at V came to 11 bases and at J to 8 bases, leaving 3 bases not matched to a gene. Germline V lookup: CDR1 MNHNY, CDR2 SVGAGI (reference sequence). There are 11 residues in the CDR3. The sample taken for sequencing was blood. This clonotype was sampled from a human donor with active COVID-19. The chain employs TRBV6-6 and TRBJ2-1; 10 bases match TRBD1. CDR3 residues: CAGGQGYEQFF. DNA of the CDR3: TGTGCCGGGGGACAGGGGTATGAGCAGTTCTTC.